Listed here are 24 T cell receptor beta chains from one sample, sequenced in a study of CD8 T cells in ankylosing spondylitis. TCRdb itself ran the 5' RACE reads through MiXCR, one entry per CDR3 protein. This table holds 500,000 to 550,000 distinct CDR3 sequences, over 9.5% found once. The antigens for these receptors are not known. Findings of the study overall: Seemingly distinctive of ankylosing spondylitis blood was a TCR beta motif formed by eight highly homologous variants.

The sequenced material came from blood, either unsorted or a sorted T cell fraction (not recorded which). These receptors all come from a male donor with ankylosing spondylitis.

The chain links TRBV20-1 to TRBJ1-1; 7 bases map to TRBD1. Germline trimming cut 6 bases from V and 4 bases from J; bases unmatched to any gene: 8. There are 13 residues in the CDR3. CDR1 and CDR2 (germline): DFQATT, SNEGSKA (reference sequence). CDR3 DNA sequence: TGCAGTGCCCGGAGGGGGCCAGTCACTGAAGCTTTCTTT. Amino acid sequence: CSARRGPVTEAFF.

CDR3: CASSEARMGIASPLHF. As DNA, the CDR3 is TGTGCCAGCAGTGAAGCCCGAATGGGTATTGCTTCACCCCTCCACTTT. V and J are TRBV25-1 and TRBJ1-6; D gene uncertain. CDR1 is MGHDK, CDR2 SYGVNS, per germline. This CDR3 comprises 16 residues. V was pared by 2 bases and J by 9 bases, with 17 bases between.

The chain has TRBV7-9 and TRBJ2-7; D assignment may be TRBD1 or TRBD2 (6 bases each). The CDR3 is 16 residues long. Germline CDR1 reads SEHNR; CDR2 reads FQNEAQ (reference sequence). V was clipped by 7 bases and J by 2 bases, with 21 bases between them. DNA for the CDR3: TGTGCCAGCACCAAAGATCTCGGGGGCGGCCCCTACGAGCAGTACTTC. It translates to CASTKDLGGGPYEQYF.

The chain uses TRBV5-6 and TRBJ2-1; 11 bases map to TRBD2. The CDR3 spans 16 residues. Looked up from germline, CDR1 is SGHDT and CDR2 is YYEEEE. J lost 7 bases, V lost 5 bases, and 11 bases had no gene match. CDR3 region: CASRPGTSGRGNEQFF. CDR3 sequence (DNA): TGTGCCAGCAGACCTGGGACTAGCGGCAGGGGGAATGAGCAGTTCTTC.

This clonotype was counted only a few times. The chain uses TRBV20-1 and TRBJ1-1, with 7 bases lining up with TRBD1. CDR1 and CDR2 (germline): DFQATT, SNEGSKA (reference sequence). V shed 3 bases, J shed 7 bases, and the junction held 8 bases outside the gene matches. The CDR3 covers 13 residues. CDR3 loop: CSARGQQGFEAFF. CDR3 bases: TGCAGTGCTAGGGGTCAACAGGGGTTTGAAGCTTTCTTT.

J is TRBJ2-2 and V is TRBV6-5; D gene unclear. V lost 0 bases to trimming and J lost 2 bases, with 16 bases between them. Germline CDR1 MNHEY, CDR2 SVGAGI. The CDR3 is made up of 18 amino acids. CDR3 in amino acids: CASSYSAQLAKNTGELFF. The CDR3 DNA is TGTGCCAGCAGTTACTCGGCTCAATTGGCCAAAAACACCGGGGAGCTGTTTTTT.

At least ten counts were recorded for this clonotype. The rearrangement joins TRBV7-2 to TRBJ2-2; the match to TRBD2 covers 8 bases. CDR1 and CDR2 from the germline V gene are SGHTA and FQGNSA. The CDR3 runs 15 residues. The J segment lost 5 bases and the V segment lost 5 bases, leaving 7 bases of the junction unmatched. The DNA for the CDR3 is TGTGCCAGCAGCCCAACTAGCGGAGGAACCGGGGAGCTGTTTTTT. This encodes CASSPTSGGTGELFF.

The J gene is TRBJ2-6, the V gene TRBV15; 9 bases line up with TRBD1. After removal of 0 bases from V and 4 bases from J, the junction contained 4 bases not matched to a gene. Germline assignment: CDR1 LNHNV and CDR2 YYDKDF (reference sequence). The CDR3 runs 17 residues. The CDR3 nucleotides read TGTGCCACCAGCAGAGAGACAGGGGGTTCAGGGGCCAACGTCCTGACTTTC. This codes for CATSRETGGSGANVLTF.

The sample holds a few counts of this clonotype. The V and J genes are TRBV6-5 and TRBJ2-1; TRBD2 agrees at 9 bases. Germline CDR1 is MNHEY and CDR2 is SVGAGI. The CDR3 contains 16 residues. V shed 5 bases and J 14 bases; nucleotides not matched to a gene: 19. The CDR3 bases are TGTGCCAGCAGTACTTCTATGGGGCCTTCTAGCGGGAAAGAGTTCTTC. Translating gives CASSTSMGPSSGKEFF.

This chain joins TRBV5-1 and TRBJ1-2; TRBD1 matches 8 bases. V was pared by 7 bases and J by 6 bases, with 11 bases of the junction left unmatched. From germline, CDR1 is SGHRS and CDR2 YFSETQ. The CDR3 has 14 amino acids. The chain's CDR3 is CASALGQGYNGYTF. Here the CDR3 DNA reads TGCGCCAGCGCCCTCGGACAGGGTTACAATGGCTACACCTTC.

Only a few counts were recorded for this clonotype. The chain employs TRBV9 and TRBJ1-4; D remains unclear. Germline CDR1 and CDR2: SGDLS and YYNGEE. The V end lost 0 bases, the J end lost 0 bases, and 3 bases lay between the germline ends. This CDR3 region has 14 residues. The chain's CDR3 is CASSVDTTNEKLFF. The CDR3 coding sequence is TGTGCCAGCAGCGTAGACACAACTAATGAAAAACTGTTTTTT.

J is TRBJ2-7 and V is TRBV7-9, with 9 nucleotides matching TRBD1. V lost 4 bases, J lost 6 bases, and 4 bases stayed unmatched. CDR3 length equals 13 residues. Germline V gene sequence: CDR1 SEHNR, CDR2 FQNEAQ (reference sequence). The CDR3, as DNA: TGTGCCAGCAGCTCGACAGGGGGTAGCGAGCAGTACGTC. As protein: CASSSTGGSEQYV.

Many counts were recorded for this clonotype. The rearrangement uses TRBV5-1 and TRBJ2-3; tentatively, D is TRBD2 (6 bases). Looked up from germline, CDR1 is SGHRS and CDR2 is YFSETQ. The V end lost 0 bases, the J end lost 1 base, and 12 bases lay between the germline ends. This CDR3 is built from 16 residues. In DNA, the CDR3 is TGCGCCAGCAGCTTGGCCATCGGGGGAGGCACAGATACGCAGTATTTT. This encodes CASSLAIGGGTDTQYF.

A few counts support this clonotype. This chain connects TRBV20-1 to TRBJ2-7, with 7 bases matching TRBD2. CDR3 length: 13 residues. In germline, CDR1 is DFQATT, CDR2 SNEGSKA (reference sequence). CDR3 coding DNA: TGCGGCTTTAACCGGGAGGCTACCTACGAGCAGTACTTC. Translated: CGFNREATYEQYF.

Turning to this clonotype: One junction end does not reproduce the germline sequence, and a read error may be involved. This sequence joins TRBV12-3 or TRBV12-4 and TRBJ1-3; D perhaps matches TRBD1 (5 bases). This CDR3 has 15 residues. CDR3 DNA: TGTGCCAGCAGATTAGACAGCCGCTCTGGAAACACCATATATTTT. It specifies CASRLDSRSGNTIYF.

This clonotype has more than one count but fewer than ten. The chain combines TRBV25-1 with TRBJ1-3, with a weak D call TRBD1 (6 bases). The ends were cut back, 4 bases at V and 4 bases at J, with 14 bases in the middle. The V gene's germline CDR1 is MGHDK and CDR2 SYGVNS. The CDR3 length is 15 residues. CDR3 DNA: TGTGCCAGCAGTGCCCCGGGGGCGCGGGGAAACACCATATATTTT. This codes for CASSAPGARGNTIYF.

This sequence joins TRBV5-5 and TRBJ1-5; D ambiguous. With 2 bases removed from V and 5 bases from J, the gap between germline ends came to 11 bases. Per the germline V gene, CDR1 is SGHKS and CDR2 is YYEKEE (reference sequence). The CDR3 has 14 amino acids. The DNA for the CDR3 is TGTGCCAGCAGCTTCACGATCGGGGATCAGCCCCAGCATTTT. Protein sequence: CASSFTIGDQPQHF. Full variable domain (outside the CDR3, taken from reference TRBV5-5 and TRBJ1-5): DAGVTQSPTHLIKTRGQQVTLRCSPISGHKSVSWYQQVLGQGPQFIFQYYEKEERGRGNFPDRFSARQFPNYSSELNVNALLLGDSALYLCASSFTIGDQPQHFGDGTRLSIL.

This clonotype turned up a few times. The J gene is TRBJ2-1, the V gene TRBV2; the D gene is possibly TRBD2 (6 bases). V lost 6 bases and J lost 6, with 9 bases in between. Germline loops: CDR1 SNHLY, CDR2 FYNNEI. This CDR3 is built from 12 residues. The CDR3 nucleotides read TGTGCCAGCAGAGGAGCGGGCAATGAGCAGTTCTTC. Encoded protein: CASRGAGNEQFF.

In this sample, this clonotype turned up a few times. CDR3 sequence reads: CASSQTPLALETQYF. The CDR3 bases are TGTGCCAGCAGCCAAACACCACTAGCGTTAGAGACCCAGTACTTC. The V call is TRBV3-1, the J call TRBJ2-5, with TRBD2 matching 7 bases. Germline trimming cut 2 bases from V and 4 bases from J; bases unmatched to any gene: 7. CDR1 LGHDT and CDR2 YNNKEL come from the germline V gene (reference sequence). This CDR3 is built from 15 residues.

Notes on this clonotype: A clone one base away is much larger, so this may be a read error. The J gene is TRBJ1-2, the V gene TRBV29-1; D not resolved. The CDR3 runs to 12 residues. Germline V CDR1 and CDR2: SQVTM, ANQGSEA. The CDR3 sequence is CSAYEDGYGYSF. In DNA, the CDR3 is TGCAGCGCTTATGAGGACGGCTATGGCTACTCCTTC.

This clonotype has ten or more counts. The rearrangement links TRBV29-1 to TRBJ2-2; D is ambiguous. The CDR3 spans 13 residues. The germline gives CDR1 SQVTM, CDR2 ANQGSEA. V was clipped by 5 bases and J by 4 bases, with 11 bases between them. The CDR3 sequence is CSVKARSTGELFF. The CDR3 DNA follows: TGCAGCGTTAAGGCTAGAAGCACCGGGGAGCTGTTTTTT.

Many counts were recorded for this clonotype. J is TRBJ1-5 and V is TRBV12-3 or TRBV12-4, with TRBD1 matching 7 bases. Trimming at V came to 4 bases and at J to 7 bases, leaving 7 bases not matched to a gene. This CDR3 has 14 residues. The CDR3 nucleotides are TGTGCCAGCAGTTATAAGGGGGCTCGGCAGCCCCAGCATTTT. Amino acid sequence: CASSYKGARQPQHF.

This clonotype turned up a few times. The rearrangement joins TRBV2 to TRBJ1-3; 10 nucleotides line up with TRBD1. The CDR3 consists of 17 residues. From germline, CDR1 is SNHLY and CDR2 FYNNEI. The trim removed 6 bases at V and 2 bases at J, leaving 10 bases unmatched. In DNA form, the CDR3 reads TGTGCCAGCAGCAAGGCATATGGACAGGGGGCTGGAAACACCATATATTTT. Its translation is CASSKAYGQGAGNTIYF.

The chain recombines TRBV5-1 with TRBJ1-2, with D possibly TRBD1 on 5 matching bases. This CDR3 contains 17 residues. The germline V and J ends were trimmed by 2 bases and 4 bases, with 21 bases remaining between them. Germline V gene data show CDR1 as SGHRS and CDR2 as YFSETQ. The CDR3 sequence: CASSFGHSVPDPYGYTF. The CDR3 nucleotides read TGCGCCAGCAGCTTCGGACACAGTGTACCTGACCCCTATGGCTACACCTTC.